A selection of T cell receptor beta chains follows, all from one sample in a study of blood T cell repertoires in COVID-19. Libraries were prepared by immunoSEQ multiplex PCR; TCRdb keeps only in-frame clonotypes and omits some of them. This table holds approximately 150,000 clones, more than 70% found once. The sequenced sample was peripheral blood. The receptors were gathered from a woman aged 45-65 years with acute or convalescent COVID-19. Both conserved end residues are part of each CDR3.

V gene,CDR3 length,J gene,CDR3 protein
TRBV2,15,TRBJ2-2,CASSGGGRRTGELFF
TRBV7-2,14,TRBJ2-7,CASSSSGGAVEQYF
TRBV4-2,15,TRBJ1-3,CASSQDTGVGNTIYF
TRBV4-2,15,TRBJ2-3,CASSPERGGTDTQYF
TRBV12-5,13,TRBJ1-5,CASGDRVDQPQHF
TRBV11-2,15,TRBJ2-7,CASSLPPPGYYEQYF
TRBV6-5,13,TRBJ2-1,CASSQRLVNEQFF
TRBV27,15,TRBJ2-2,CASTLGVQNTGELFF
TRBV19,18,TRBJ2-1,CASSTTSGGANSYNEQFF
TRBV28,14,TRBJ2-7,CASSSSGEAYEQYF
TRBV7-2,16,TRBJ2-3,CASSLLSGTGTDTQYF
TRBV9,16,TRBJ2-2,CASTSGGSRSTGELFF
TRBV29-1,13,TRBJ2-2,CSVAASGTGELFF
TRBV12-3/TRBV12-4,12,TRBJ2-4,CASSLAYSPKYF
TRBV7-9,13,TRBJ2-1,CASRRGIVNEQFF
TRBV30,16,TRBJ1-5,CAWSGRTGGPNQPQHF
TRBV7-3,14,TRBJ1-1,CASSLEQGYTEAFF
TRBV19,16,TRBJ1-4,CASSMGDRNFNEKLFF
TRBV27,20,TRBJ2-6,CASSLSVLDSGVSGANVLTF
TRBV5-4,12,TRBJ1-6,CASSFSDSPLHF
TRBV29-1,12,TRBJ1-1,CSVEQGNTEAFF
TRBV25-1,12,TRBJ1-2,CASSANNYGYTF
TRBV7-3,13,TRBJ1-1,CASSRQGNTEAFF
TRBV28,16,TRBJ1-1,CASSLGRELWNTEAFF
TRBV7-3,15,TRBJ1-2,CASSPNSQTNYGYTF
TRBV12-5,15,TRBJ2-1,CASGPGGPSYNEQFF
TRBV15,19,TRBJ2-5,CATSRGPSGELLSGETQYF
TRBV27,12,TRBJ1-2,CASSSGQYGYTF
TRBV29-1,14,TRBJ2-1,CSVDLRGPDNEQFF
TRBV5-4,14,TRBJ1-2,CASSQDRGGYGYTF
TRBV5-1,15,TRBJ2-3,CASSSSGESTDTQYF
TRBV30,11,TRBJ2-1,CAWNGVNEQFF
TRBV6-2/TRBV6-3,15,TRBJ2-2,CASSRDLVNTGELFF
TRBV10-3,16,TRBJ2-1,CAISESSNRDYNEQFF
TRBV27,14,TRBJ1-6,CASSLVRAGSPLHF
TRBV5-1,14,TRBJ1-2,CASSEGQTNYGYTF
TRBV6-6,14,TRBJ1-5,CASRAGQATRPQHF
TRBV28,14,TRBJ2-7,CASSGTSELYEQYF
TRBV30,15,TRBJ1-1,CAWSVGQGVLTEAFF
TRBV9,16,TRBJ1-1,CASSVKVGGENTEAFF